Listed below are T cell receptor beta chains from one sample, sequenced in a study of PD-L1 blockade in urothelial cancer. TCRdb's table, derived via immunoSEQ multiplex PCR, lists solely in-frame clones and lacks some. The sample comprises around 80,000 clones, roughly 90% of which are singletons, and approximately 0.89% rests with the top ten. The material was PBMCs, obtained around atezolizumab (anti-PD-L1) treatment. These receptors were taken from a woman aged 80 or over with urothelial cancer. CDR3s include the opening cysteine and the closing phenylalanine or tryptophan. A D gene is named only where the DNA matches it firmly. Clone sizes are given selectively: once, few, many, or a class where the clone is expanded.

>.|TRBJ1-1|.|TRBV18
TGTGCCAGCTCTTTAGAGGGTAGGACTGAAGCTTTCTTT
CASSLEGRTEAFF
>.|TRBJ2-7|.|TRBV9
TGTGCCAGCAGCGTAACAGGGCTCGAGCAGTACTTC
CASSVTGLEQYF
>.|TRBJ2-5|.|TRBV19
TGTGCCAGTAGTACCCTGGTCGGGTCCGGGACCCAGTACTTC
CASSTLVGSGTQYF
>.|TRBJ2-3|.|TRBV6-4
TGTGCCAGCAGTGACGGTAGCGGAAGCACAGATACGCAGTATTTT
CASSDGSGSTDTQYF
>.|TRBJ1-1|.|TRBV7-9
TGTGCCAGCATCCGACACACTCAGGGTGAAGCTTTCTTT
CASIRHTQGEAFF
>.|TRBJ2-5|TRBD2|TRBV2
TGTGCCAGCAGTCCGCTCCTAGCGGGAGGGAGGGGTGGGCAAGAGACCCAGTACTTC
CASSPLLAGGRGGQETQYF
>.|TRBJ1-4|.|TRBV2
TGTGCCAGCGGACTTAATGAAAAACTGTTTTTT
CASGLNEKLFF
>once|TRBJ1-1|TRBD1|TRBV19
TGTGCCAGTAGGGGACAGGGAGCTGAAGCTTTCTTT
CASRGQGAEAFF
>.|TRBJ1-2|TRBD1|TRBV28
TGTGCCAGCCTACGGACAGGTCAGAACTATGGCTACACCTTC
CASLRTGQNYGYTF
>.|TRBJ2-6|.|TRBV6-1
TGTGCCAGCAGAGCCGAGGGCTCTGGGGCCAACGTCCTGACTTTC
CASRAEGSGANVLTF
>.|TRBJ2-3|TRBD2|TRBV5-1
TGCGCCAGCAGCTCGGGACTAGCGATTAGCACAGATACGCAGTATTTT
CASSSGLAISTDTQYF
>.|TRBJ2-1|TRBD2|TRBV29-1
TGCAGCGTTGAATGGCGAACCGGGACTAGCGGGAGTTATGAGCAGTTCTTC
CSVEWRTGTSGSYEQFF
>.|TRBJ2-5|.|TRBV9
TGTGCCAGCAGCGCCTATGCGGGGGCGGGCGTGTACCAAGAGACCCAGTACTTC
CASSAYAGAGVYQETQYF
>.|TRBJ2-1|.|TRBV6-5
TGTGCCAGCAACCGGGACTCCCACCCCGACAATGAGCAGTTCTTC
CASNRDSHPDNEQFF
>.|TRBJ1-2|.|TRBV6-1
TGTGCCAGCAGTGAATCTCGGGTCAATCCGGGCTACACCTTC
CASSESRVNPGYTF
>.|TRBJ2-1|.|TRBV7-2
TGTGCCAGCAGCTTGGGTGGGAGGAGCGACAATGAGCAGTTCTTC
CASSLGGRSDNEQFF
>.|TRBJ1-1|.|TRBV28
TGTGCCACTGGGGCGGACCCCATGAACACTGAAGCTTTCTTT
CATGADPMNTEAFF
>.|TRBJ1-5|.|TRBV7-9
TGTGCCAGCAGCTTAGCCGAGGCGGGAAATCAGCCCCAGCATTTT
CASSLAEAGNQPQHF
>.|TRBJ1-5|TRBD1|TRBV19
TGTGCCAGTAGCACCGACAGGGGGGCCAATCAGCCCCAGCATTTT
CASSTDRGANQPQHF
>.|TRBJ1-5|TRBD1|TRBV5-6
TGTGCCAGCAGCTTGACCGGGACAGGCGGTCAGCCCCAGCATTTT
CASSLTGTGGQPQHF
>.|TRBJ2-7|.|TRBV18
TGTGCCAGCTCACCAGCGTTATCCGAGCAGTACTTC
CASSPALSEQYF
>few|TRBJ2-2|TRBD2|TRBV2
TGTGCCAGCAGTGATACAAGGGGAGGGGGGGAGCTGTTTTTT
CASSDTRGGGELFF
>.|TRBJ1-1|.|TRBV6-6
TGTGCCAGCAATAAAAAGGGGGGGAGCCTGAACACTGAAGCTTTCTTT
CASNKKGGSLNTEAFF
>.|TRBJ2-1|TRBD2|TRBV14
TGTGCCAGCAGCCAGGCTAGCGGCTACAATGAGCAGTTCTTC
CASSQASGYNEQFF
>.|TRBJ2-7|.|TRBV10-2
TGCGCCAGCAGTGAGCTCCGCGCGGGTGAGCAGTACTTC
CASSELRAGEQYF
>.|TRBJ2-3|.|TRBV5-1
TGCGCCAGCGCAACCGGAGGGAAAGGGATCACAGATACGCAGTATTTT
CASATGGKGITDTQYF
>.|TRBJ1-5|.|TRBV18
TGTGCCAGCTCACCGCAGGGCTACAATCAGCCCCAGCATTTT
CASSPQGYNQPQHF
>.|TRBJ2-1|.|TRBV11-2
TGTGCCAGCAGCTTTTCGATTTTAGCGAGTTCCTACAATGAGCAGTTCTTC
CASSFSILASSYNEQFF
>.|TRBJ1-2|TRBD1|TRBV5-1
TGCGCCAGCAGCTTGGCGGGGACAGGGGGACCCTATGGCTACACCTTC
CASSLAGTGGPYGYTF
>.|TRBJ2-1|.|TRBV14
TGTGCCAGCAGCCAAGACTACGCGCCGAGCTCCTACAATGAGCAGTTCTTC
CASSQDYAPSSYNEQFF
>.|TRBJ2-7|TRBD1|TRBV5-1
TGCGCCAGCAGCTTGGCAAGACAGGGGGCGGGATACGAGCAGTACTTC
CASSLARQGAGYEQYF
>.|TRBJ2-7|TRBD2|TRBV4-2
TGTGCCAGCAGCCAAGAGGGACTAGCGGGACTCAACGAGCAGTACTTC
CASSQEGLAGLNEQYF
>.|TRBJ2-2|TRBD1|TRBV7-6
TGTGCCAGCAGCTGGACAGGTGGGGGGGAGCTGTTTTTT
CASSWTGGGELFF
>.|TRBJ2-2|TRBD1|TRBV19
TGTGCCAGTAGTATGCGACAGGGGGCAACCGGGGAGCTGTTTTTT
CASSMRQGATGELFF
>once|TRBJ2-7|TRBD2|TRBV7-8
TGTGCCAGCAGCTTAGGGACTAGCGGGAGTTACGAGCAGTACTTC
CASSLGTSGSYEQYF
>.|TRBJ2-7|.|TRBV7-9
TGTGCCAGCAGCTTGGGGGGAGCTGATGGGGAGCAGTACTTC
CASSLGGADGEQYF
>.|TRBJ2-1|.|TRBV28
TGTGCCAGCACCGAGGGAGGATCAAGCTCCTACAATGAGCAGTTCTTC
CASTEGGSSSYNEQFF
>.|TRBJ1-2|.|TRBV19
TGTGCCAGTAGTATCACAGGCCTCAACTATGGCTACACCTTC
CASSITGLNYGYTF
>.|TRBJ1-1|TRBD1|TRBV18
TGTGCCAGCTCGCCCAGGGGGGAAGGGACTGAAGCTTTCTTT
CASSPRGEGTEAFF
>.|TRBJ2-3|TRBD2|TRBV10-3
TGTGCCATCAGGGAGAATAGCGGGAGCCGGGCAGATACGCAGTATTTT
CAIRENSGSRADTQYF
>few|TRBJ2-7|TRBD2|TRBV27
TGTGCCAGCAGTTTGAGAGCGGGAGTCTCCTACGAGCAGTACTTC
CASSLRAGVSYEQYF
>.|TRBJ2-3|TRBD2|TRBV2
TGTGCCAGCAGAAGAGATGGGGGAGGGGCAGATACGCAGTATTTT
CASRRDGGGADTQYF
>.|TRBJ1-1|.|TRBV6-6
TGTGCCAGCAGTTTTATTGGAAAACAGGTCCCTGAAGCTTTCTTT
CASSFIGKQVPEAFF
>.|TRBJ2-1|TRBD2|TRBV9
TGTGCCAGCAGCTCGACTAGCGGGAAACATGAGCAGTTCTTC
CASSSTSGKHEQFF
>.|TRBJ2-7|TRBD2|TRBV7-2
TGTGCCAGCAGCCCGGGACTAGCGGGAGGGTTGGACGAGCAGTACTTC
CASSPGLAGGLDEQYF
>.|TRBJ2-1|.|TRBV11-2
TGTGCCAGCAGCTTAAGGAACAGGGAGCAGTTCTTC
CASSLRNREQFF
>.|TRBJ2-1|.|TRBV29-1
TGCAGCGTTGAGGGCCCGAGCTCCTACAATGAGCAGTTCTTC
CSVEGPSSYNEQFF
>.|TRBJ2-2|TRBD1|TRBV27
TGTGCCAGCACCCGGGACAGGGTGGCCGGGGAGCTGTTTTTT
CASTRDRVAGELFF
>.|TRBJ2-7|.|TRBV27
TGTGCCAGCAGTTCTTGGGGGGGGCTAGACGAGCAGTACTTC
CASSSWGGLDEQYF
>.|TRBJ1-5|.|TRBV30
TGTGCCTGGAGTGGGGGGGTTGACAATCAGCCCCAGCATTTT
CAWSGGVDNQPQHF
>.|TRBJ1-1|.|TRBV15
TGTGCCACCAGCAGAGATCTTAGGCAGGGGAACACTGAAGCTTTCTTT
CATSRDLRQGNTEAFF
>.|TRBJ1-1|TRBD1|TRBV27
TGTGCCAGCAGTTTAAGGACAGGGAGCACTGAAGCTTTCTTT
CASSLRTGSTEAFF
>once|TRBJ1-4|.|TRBV5-1
TGCGCCAGCAGCTGGGGAGCTAAGACAGGTCCTAATGAAAAACTGTTTTTT
CASSWGAKTGPNEKLFF
>few|TRBJ2-1|.|TRBV7-2
TGTGCCAGCAGCTTAGTTCAGGGCATCCATGAGCAGTTCTTC
CASSLVQGIHEQFF
>once|TRBJ2-7|TRBD2|TRBV5-1
TGCGCCAGCAGCTTGGGGGGACTAATGGGGTACGAGCAGTACTTC
CASSLGGLMGYEQYF
>.|TRBJ1-1|TRBD1|TRBV11-2
TGTGCCAGCAGGGGACAGATGAACACTGAAGCTTTCTTT
CASRGQMNTEAFF
>.|TRBJ1-1|TRBD1|TRBV5-4
TGTGCCAGCAGCTACTGGACAGGTCGCAACACTGAAGCTTTCTTT
CASSYWTGRNTEAFF
>.|TRBJ2-5|TRBD1|TRBV5-1
TGCGCCAGCAGCCCGGGACAGCCAAAGGAGGCCCAGTACTTC
CASSPGQPKEAQYF
>.|TRBJ2-7|TRBD2|TRBV19
TGTGCCAGTAGTAGCCGACTAGCGGGAGGGCCGGGAGAGCAGTACTTC
CASSSRLAGGPGEQYF
>.|TRBJ1-4|.|TRBV28
TGTGCCAGCAGTTTCGATCTGGGGGCCTCAAATGAAAAACTGTTTTTT
CASSFDLGASNEKLFF